The rows below give T cell receptor beta chains drawn from one sample of a study of cytomegalovirus exposure and HLA in healthy donors. Sequencing was performed with immunoSEQ multiplex PCR; in TCRdb, only in-frame clones are kept and a portion is missing. The repertoire consists of around 100,000 clones, with around three fifths occurring once and the leading ten covering around 4.2%. The sample consisted of PBMCs. These receptors were taken from a young man in good health and CMV-seronegative. Both conserved end residues are part of each CDR3.

v_gene: TRBV28
j_gene: TRBJ1-5
CDR3aa: CASSPHTGSNQPQHF

v_gene: TRBV6-1
j_gene: TRBJ2-1
CDR3aa: CASILTSGVNEQFF

v_gene: TRBV11-3
j_gene: TRBJ1-1
CDR3aa: CASSLGGVGDTEAFF

v_gene: TRBV19
j_gene: TRBJ2-7
CDR3aa: CASSPGQGSHEQYF

v_gene: TRBV7-9
j_gene: TRBJ1-5
CDR3aa: CASSLDGNNQPQHF

v_gene: TRBV14
j_gene: TRBJ1-1
CDR3aa: CASSLVDTEAFF

v_gene: TRBV29-1
j_gene: TRBJ2-1
CDR3aa: CSVESRTGQHYNEQFF

v_gene: TRBV6-5
j_gene: TRBJ1-6
CDR3aa: CASASGRGDSPLHF

v_gene: TRBV11-2
j_gene: NA
CDR3aa: CASSSRGSGSYEQYF

v_gene: TRBV18
j_gene: TRBJ2-5
CDR3aa: CASSRAGKETQYF

v_gene: TRBV5-1
j_gene: TRBJ1-3
CDR3aa: CASSLEGGYSGNTIYF

v_gene: TRBV28
j_gene: TRBJ2-7
CDR3aa: CASSLGTGGGEQYF

v_gene: TRBV6-1
j_gene: TRBJ2-7
CDR3aa: CASSEPGTGKEQYF

v_gene: TRBV6-6
j_gene: TRBJ1-4
CDR3aa: CASSYVQGDEKLFF

v_gene: TRBV9
j_gene: TRBJ2-1
CDR3aa: CASSVDAGGQEFF

v_gene: TRBV4-3
j_gene: TRBJ2-7
CDR3aa: CASSKDRGTYEQYF

v_gene: TRBV18
j_gene: TRBJ2-7
CDR3aa: CASSRDRVYEQYF

v_gene: TRBV28
j_gene: TRBJ2-6
CDR3aa: CASSKGQPSGANVLTF

v_gene: TRBV29-1
j_gene: TRBJ1-4
CDR3aa: CSVVPDRAEKLFF

v_gene: TRBV6-1
j_gene: TRBJ2-7
CDR3aa: CASLTSGSYEQYF

v_gene: TRBV2
j_gene: TRBJ2-7
CDR3aa: CASSRRAYEQYF

v_gene: TRBV6-6
j_gene: TRBJ1-2
CDR3aa: CASSSRDRVYGYTF

v_gene: TRBV25-1
j_gene: TRBJ2-7
CDR3aa: CASEDTSTSYEQYF

v_gene: TRBV7-3
j_gene: TRBJ2-7
CDR3aa: CASSSNGAGAGEQYF

v_gene: TRBV6-5
j_gene: TRBJ1-2
CDR3aa: CASSTLVRYYGYTF

v_gene: TRBV15
j_gene: NA
CDR3aa: CATSRDLMTLEQYF

v_gene: TRBV11-1
j_gene: TRBJ1-2
CDR3aa: CASSQKGQGRRYTF

v_gene: TRBV6-5
j_gene: TRBJ1-3
CDR3aa: CASRDRGSGNTIYF

v_gene: TRBV7-9
j_gene: TRBJ2-3
CDR3aa: CASSLGLAGNTDTQYF

v_gene: TRBV19
j_gene: TRBJ2-5
CDR3aa: CASRGGPPETQYF

v_gene: TRBV19
j_gene: TRBJ1-2
CDR3aa: CASSLRGRDGYGYTF

v_gene: TRBV14
j_gene: NA
CDR3aa: CASSPRGGPPPRIYEQYF

v_gene: TRBV11-1
j_gene: TRBJ2-7
CDR3aa: CASSSRRGAYEQYF

v_gene: TRBV9
j_gene: TRBJ1-5
CDR3aa: CASSLGGARNQPQHF

v_gene: TRBV1
j_gene: TRBJ2-1
CDR3aa: CTSSPPHPASGGVYEQFF

v_gene: TRBV19
j_gene: TRBJ2-1
CDR3aa: CASSIRQDNEQFF

v_gene: TRBV4-2
j_gene: TRBJ1-6
CDR3aa: CASSQEGGGPGNSPLHF

v_gene: TRBV6-5
j_gene: TRBJ2-7
CDR3aa: CASGRGGYEQYF

v_gene: TRBV15
j_gene: TRBJ1-2
CDR3aa: CATSRVLQGDGYTF

v_gene: TRBV19
j_gene: TRBJ1-2
CDR3aa: CASSMWQINYGYTF

v_gene: TRBV11-3
j_gene: TRBJ2-3
CDR3aa: CASSLSGLAADTQYF

v_gene: TRBV5-4
j_gene: TRBJ2-7
CDR3aa: CASSLAPSGRDEQYF

v_gene: TRBV4-2
j_gene: TRBJ2-7
CDR3aa: CATPGWSSGSYEQYF

v_gene: TRBV25-1
j_gene: TRBJ2-1
CDR3aa: CASSGTGGSRNEQFF

v_gene: TRBV21-1
j_gene: TRBJ1-5
CDR3aa: CASSIPGGRSYQPQHF

v_gene: TRBV7-2
j_gene: TRBJ1-4
CDR3aa: CASSLWQGGEKLFF

v_gene: TRBV7-7
j_gene: TRBJ2-1
CDR3aa: CASSSGTGYDEQFF

v_gene: TRBV5-4
j_gene: TRBJ1-5
CDR3aa: CASSLVPGNQPQHF

v_gene: TRBV5-4
j_gene: TRBJ2-1
CDR3aa: CASSLFSPPAGNEQFF

v_gene: TRBV5-1
j_gene: TRBJ2-5
CDR3aa: CASSLALAGGVETQYF

v_gene: TRBV10-3
j_gene: TRBJ2-7
CDR3aa: CAISVGLGLHEQYF

v_gene: TRBV9
j_gene: TRBJ2-5
CDR3aa: CASSVGGQETQYF